Following are 20 T cell receptor beta chains from one sample sequenced in a study of CD8 T cell repertoires and HIV-1 epitope variants. No cognate antigen is known for these TCRs. Libraries were prepared by immunoSEQ multiplex PCR; TCRdb keeps only in-frame clonotypes and omits some of them. The sample records approximately 7,400 clones, around 60% being singletons. The sequencing input was cultured CD8+ T cells derived from PBMCs. These receptors all come from a male donor with HIV.

The chain joins TRBV27 to TRBJ1-2; weak D call: TRBD1 (5 bases). Trimming cost V 7 bases and J 5 bases, with 23 bases left between them. The CDR3 covers 16 residues. From germline, CDR1 is MNHEY and CDR2 SMNVEV (reference sequence). CDR3 coding DNA: TGTGCCAGCACCGATTTGAGGGGCGCGGATCTTTATGGCTACACCTTC. Its translation is CASTDLRGADLYGYTF.

The rearrangement links TRBV6-1 to TRBJ2-2; the match to TRBD2 covers 9 bases. Germline loops: CDR1 MNHNS, CDR2 SASEGT. V shed 8 bases, J shed 6 bases, and the junction held 7 bases outside the gene matches. There are 14 residues in the CDR3. For the CDR3, the DNA is TGTGCCAGCCGTCGAGCGGGGGGACCCGGGGAGCTGTTTTTT. Its translation: CASRRAGGPGELFF.

V usage is TRBV27 and J usage is TRBJ1-1, with a possible D match to TRBD1 (5 bases). CDR3 length equals 13 residues. The V end was cut by 8 bases, the J end by 5 bases, with 15 bases between. From germline, CDR1 is MNHEY and CDR2 SMNVEV (reference sequence). In DNA form, the CDR3 reads TGTGCCAGCGGTTATATCGGGGGAACTGAAGCTTTCTTT. Translated: CASGYIGGTEAFF.

The chain combines TRBV7-9 with TRBJ1-2; D is possibly TRBD1 (6 bases). V lost 4 bases, J lost 0 bases, and 18 bases lay in between. The CDR3 sequence is 17 residues long. Germline values: CDR1 SEHNR, CDR2 FQNEAQ (reference sequence). The CDR3 nucleotides read TGTGCCAGCAGCTGGGATGGGACTACAGGGTCTAACTATGGCTACACCTTC. This encodes CASSWDGTTGSNYGYTF.

The chain has TRBV19 and TRBJ1-2; the D gene is possibly TRBD1 (5 bases). Germline loops: CDR1 LNHDA, CDR2 SQIVND (reference sequence). V gave up 0 bases and J gave up 4 bases, with 9 bases separating them. The CDR3 extends over 14 amino acids. The chain's CDR3 is CASSIDGGTYGYTF. The CDR3 bases are TGTGCCAGTAGTATAGATGGAGGGACCTATGGCTACACCTTC.

The chain carries TRBV4-3 and TRBJ2-1; D is unresolved. The CDR3 has 16 residues. CDR1 and CDR2 from the germline V gene are LGHNA and YSLEER. V dropped 0 bases and J dropped 0 bases, with 9 bases sitting between them. The CDR3 coding sequence is TGCGCCAGCAGCCAAGAGCCCGACACCTCCTACAATGAGCAGTTCTTC. Its translation: CASSQEPDTSYNEQFF.

The J gene is TRBJ2-5, the V gene TRBV5-1; 15 bases are a match to TRBD2. With V trimmed by 4 bases and J by 2 bases, 3 bases remained unmatched. The CDR3 sequence is 16 residues long. Germline V gene sequence: CDR1 SGHRS, CDR2 YFSETQ. CDR3 residues: CASSLGTSGGQETQYF. CDR3 in DNA: TGCGCCAGCAGCCTCGGGACTAGCGGGGGGCAAGAGACCCAGTACTTC. Using reference TRBV5-1 and TRBJ2-5 for the parts outside the CDR3, the full variable domain is KAGVTQTPRYLIKTRGQQVTLSCSPISGHRSVSWYQQTPGQGLQFLFEYFSETQRNKGNFPGRFSGRQFSNSRSEMNVSTLELGDSALYLCASSLGTSGGQETQYFGPGTRLLVL.

The genes are TRBV5-1 and TRBJ1-4; D unresolved. This CDR3 has 13 residues. With 7 bases removed from V and 0 bases from J, the gap between germline ends came to 7 bases. Germline V CDR1 and CDR2: SGHRS, YFSETQ. CDR3 DNA: TGCGCCAGCCAAGTAGCAACTAATGAAAAACTGTTTTTT. This encodes CASQVATNEKLFF.

J is TRBJ2-2 and V is TRBV4-3; D is possibly TRBD1 (6 bases). V lost 0 bases to trimming and J lost 7 bases, with 9 bases between them. In germline, CDR1 is LGHNA, CDR2 YSLEER. CDR3 length equals 14 residues. Written as DNA, the CDR3 is TGCGCCAGCAGCCAAGAAACAGGGAGCGGGGAGCTGTTTTTT. Protein sequence: CASSQETGSGELFF.

The rearrangement uses TRBV5-1 and TRBJ1-1; perhaps TRBD1 as D (5 bases). Trimming took off 2 bases at V and 1 base at J, with 12 bases between the two ends. This CDR3 comprises 15 residues. Germline V gives CDR1 SGHRS, CDR2 YFSETQ. CDR3 sequence: CASSFPKGENTEAFF. The CDR3 nucleotides read TGCGCCAGCAGCTTTCCCAAAGGGGAGAACACTGAAGCTTTCTTT.

This chain's CDR3 is CASKTAGGQDTQYF. The CDR3 bases are TGTGCCAGCAAAACAGCGGGGGGGCAAGATACGCAGTATTTT. The rearrangement joins TRBV6-5 to TRBJ2-3; 10 bases align to TRBD2. This CDR3 has 14 amino acids. Germline CDR1 and CDR2: MNHEY and SVGAGI. The junction had 6 bases not matched to a gene; V was cut back by 7 bases and J by 5 bases.

This rearrangement joins TRBV6-6 to TRBJ2-7, with 10 bases identical to TRBD1. Germline CDR1 MNHNY, CDR2 SVGAGI (reference sequence). The CDR3 contains 16 residues. V lost 2 bases and J lost 6; bases outside the gene matches: 10. The CDR3 here is CASSYLLRDRGFEQYF. CDR3 nucleotides: TGTGCCAGCAGTTACCTACTCCGGGACAGGGGTTTCGAGCAGTACTTC.

The rearrangement uses TRBV27 and TRBJ2-5; no clear D. The J call may be faulty, since TRBJ2-7 better matches the DNA end. Per the germline V gene, CDR1 is MNHEY and CDR2 is SMNVEV (reference sequence). The CDR3 is 12 amino acids. The CDR3 loop reads CASSSPSYEQYF. CDR3 in DNA: TGTGCCAGCAGTTCTCCCTCCTACGAGCAGTACTTC.

Relative to its sample, this clone is medium-sized. This chain links TRBV4-3 with TRBJ1-2; a possible D gene is TRBD1 (5 bases). Per germline, CDR1 LGHNA and CDR2 YSLEER. V was cut by 4 bases and J by 9 bases, with 21 bases left in between. The CDR3 spans 15 residues. CDR3 nucleotide sequence: TGCGCCAGCAGCCGACTACCGGCCCAGGGACTAAGCTACACCTTC. Translation gives CASSRLPAQGLSYTF.

This chain joins TRBV7-2 and TRBJ2-7, with D perhaps TRBD2 (7 bases). Trimming took off 2 bases at V and 4 bases at J, with 15 bases between the two ends. CDR1 and CDR2 from the germline V gene are SGHTA and FQGNSA. This CDR3 has 15 residues. The CDR3 DNA sequence: TGTGCCAGCAGCTTACATTGGGGGGGCAGTTACGAGCAGTACTTC. The encoded protein is CASSLHWGGSYEQYF. The full variable domain, completed using reference TRBV7-2 and TRBJ2-7, is GAGVSQSPSNKVTEKGKDVELRCDPISGHTALYWYRQSLGQGLEFLIYFQGNSAPDKSGLPSDRFSAERTGGSVSTLTIQRTQQEDSAVYLCASSLHWGGSYEQYFGPGTRLTVT.

This clone was recorded a few times. The CDR3 DNA sequence: TGTGCCAGCAGTTTCCTCAGAGGGGATGAGCAGTTCTTC. Translation gives CASSFLRGDEQFF. V and J are TRBV5-4 and TRBJ2-1; D possibly uses TRBD1 or TRBD2 (5 bases each). With 5 bases removed from V and 8 bases from J, the gap between germline ends came to 14 bases. The CDR3 consists of 13 residues. CDR1 is SGHNT and CDR2 is YYREEE in the germline V gene (reference sequence).

The chain employs TRBV6-5 and TRBJ2-1, with 7 bases that match TRBD1. This CDR3 spans 16 amino acids. After removal of 0 bases from V and 6 bases from J, the junction contained 8 bases not matched to a gene. Germline V gene data show CDR1 as MNHEY and CDR2 as SVGAGI. The CDR3 reads CASSYSETGISNEQFF. CDR3 in DNA: TGTGCCAGCAGTTACTCTGAGACAGGGATTAGCAATGAGCAGTTCTTC.

V is TRBV2 and J is TRBJ2-2, with a weak D call TRBD1 (6 bases). Germline V lookup: CDR1 SNHLY, CDR2 FYNNEI. CDR3 length: 14 amino acids. Trimming shortened V by 8 bases and J by 1 base, and 11 bases separated the two germline ends. CDR3 region: CASLGALNTGELFF. Here the CDR3 DNA reads TGTGCCAGCTTGGGGGCCCTGAACACCGGGGAGCTGTTTTTT. Full variable domain (rest looked up from reference TRBV2 and TRBJ2-2): EPEVTQTPSHQVTQMGQEVILRCVPISNHLYFYWYRQILGQKVEFLVSFYNNEISEKSEIFDDQFSVERPDGSNFTLKIRSTKLEDSAMYFCASLGALNTGELFFGEGSRLTVL.

The chain recombines TRBV28 with TRBJ2-1; 10 bases fit TRBD2. Germline values: CDR1 MDHEN, CDR2 SYDVKM. The CDR3 consists of 16 residues. The V and J ends lost 2 bases and 8 bases, in that order; junction bases with no gene match: 9. CDR3 nucleotide sequence: TGTGCCAGCAGTTTACGAGTAGCGGGAGGTTACGATGAGCAGTTCTTC. This translates into CASSLRVAGGYDEQFF.

V gene TRBV29-1 combines with J gene TRBJ2-7; D may match TRBD1 or TRBD2 (5 bases each). V lost 8 bases and J 0 bases, leaving 11 bases between the germline ends. This CDR3 is 12 amino acids long. The germline CDR1 and CDR2 sequences are SQVTM and ANQGSEA. This CDR3 is CSFRDDSYEQYF. The CDR3 DNA reads TGCAGCTTCAGGGACGACTCCTACGAGCAGTACTTC.